The 15 T cell receptor beta chains in this list originate from one sample, sequenced in a study of blood T cell repertoires in COVID-19. Produced via immunoSEQ multiplex PCR; TCRdb's table is partial and in-frame only. Altogether approximately 41,000 clones are present, about four fifths being singletons, with the ten largest covering approximately 40%. What was sequenced was peripheral blood. These receptors were taken from a woman aged 80 or older with acute or convalescent COVID-19.

This clone was counted once. CDR3 in DNA: TGTGCCAGCAGTGAATCGGGGGGCAATCAGCCCCAGCATTTT. Its translation: CASSESGGNQPQHF. The V gene is TRBV6-1, the J gene TRBJ1-5; the D gene is possibly TRBD1 (5 bases). The CDR3 has 14 amino acids. Trimming took off 2 bases at V and 2 bases at J, with 7 bases between the two ends. Germline CDR1 reads MNHNS; CDR2 reads SASEGT.

This rearrangement joins TRBV27 to TRBJ2-3, with 15 positions matching TRBD2. Germline trimming cut 4 bases from V and 0 bases from J; bases unmatched to any gene: 11. CDR3 length equals 20 residues. From germline, CDR1 is MNHEY and CDR2 SMNVEV (reference sequence). This CDR3 reads CASSSRGLAGGRDSTDTQYF. CDR3 nucleotides: TGTGCCAGCAGTTCCCGGGGACTAGCGGGGGGCAGGGATAGCACAGATACGCAGTATTTT.

The genes are TRBV28 and TRBJ1-5; no firm D call. Between the trimmed V and J ends, which lost 5 bases and 6 bases, there was a span of 14 bases. The CDR3 spans 14 residues. CDR1 MDHEN and CDR2 SYDVKM come from the germline V gene. CDR3 in DNA: TGTGCCAGCAGTCCCCGGGGTTGGGGTCAGCCCCAGCATTTT. Residues: CASSPRGWGQPQHF. The whole variable domain, filled in from reference TRBV28 and TRBJ1-5, reads DVKVTQSSRYLVKRTGEKVFLECVQDMDHENMFWYRQDPGLGLRLIYFSYDVKMKEKGDIPEGYSVSREKKERFSLILESASTNQTSMYLCASSPRGWGQPQHFGDGTRLSIL.

The V and J genes are TRBV20-1 and TRBJ1-5; D remains unclear. Trimming removed 3 bases at V and 0 bases at J, with 6 bases between. This CDR3 spans 13 amino acids. Germline values: CDR1 DFQATT, CDR2 SNEGSKA (reference sequence). The CDR3 loop reads CSASANSNQPQHF. CDR3 bases: TGCAGTGCTAGTGCTAATAGCAATCAGCCCCAGCATTTT.

For the CDR3, the DNA is TGTGCCACCGGACAGGGCCACACAGATACGCAGTATTTT. This translates into CATGQGHTDTQYF. The genes are TRBV6-6 and TRBJ2-3; 8 bases align to TRBD1. Germline V lookup: CDR1 MNHNY, CDR2 SVGAGI (reference sequence). The CDR3 is made up of 13 amino acids. After removal of 10 bases from V and 2 bases from J, the junction contained 5 bases not matched to a gene.

The chain is built from TRBV6-5 and TRBJ1-2, with no clear D. Per the germline V gene, CDR1 is MNHEY and CDR2 is SVGAGI. CDR3 size: 15 residues. V was pared by 6 bases and J by 7 bases, with 21 bases between. The CDR3 sequence: CASSDGVPSALGYTF. Here the CDR3 DNA reads TGTGCCAGCAGCGACGGGGTCCCTTCCGCCCTTGGCTACACCTTC.

The chain has TRBV14 and TRBJ2-1, with TRBD2 matching 13 bases. V was pared by 4 bases and J by 12 bases, with 3 bases of the junction left unmatched. The CDR3 is made up of 13 amino acids. The germline gives CDR1 SGHDN, CDR2 FVKESK. Here the CDR3 reads CASSPTSGGVQFF. CDR3 nucleotide sequence: TGTGCCAGCAGCCCCACTAGCGGGGGGGTGCAGTTCTTC. The full variable domain, its missing parts supplied by reference TRBV14 and TRBJ2-1, is EAGVTQFPSHSVIEKGQTVTLRCDPISGHDNLYWYRRVMGKEIKFLLHFVKESKQDESGMPNNRFLAERTGGTYSTLKVQPAELEDSGVYFCASSPTSGGVQFFGPGTRLTVL.

This clone has a handful of counts. CDR3 in amino acids: CASTGGAYGYTF. CDR3 nucleotides: TGTGCCAGTACGGGGGGCGCATATGGCTACACCTTC. The gene calls are TRBV19 and TRBJ1-2, with D perhaps matching TRBD1 (6 bases). V lost 7 bases, J lost 5 bases, and 11 bases lay in between. CDR3 length: 12 residues. Germline CDR1 reads LNHDA; CDR2 reads SQIVND (reference sequence).

The chain couples TRBV7-2 to TRBJ1-5; 7 bases map to TRBD1. The CDR3 is 15 residues long. CDR1 is SGHTA, CDR2 FQGNSA, per germline. V dropped 6 bases and J dropped 3; count of bases not matched to a gene: 8. CDR3 sequence: CASRETGAPNQPQHF. The CDR3, as DNA: TGTGCCAGCAGAGAAACAGGGGCACCCAATCAGCCCCAGCATTTT.

This chain uses TRBV12-5 with TRBJ2-5, with 9 bases that match TRBD1. CDR1 is LGHNT and CDR2 is FRNRAP in the germline V gene. Trimming took 4 bases from V and 9 from J; bases not matched to a gene: 9. The CDR3 spans 14 residues. In nucleotides, the CDR3 is TGTGCTAGTGGTTCCGCGGGACAGGGAAGGGCCCAGTACTTC. Residues: CASGSAGQGRAQYF.

The chain links TRBV9 to TRBJ2-5; D perhaps matches TRBD2 (5 bases). The V and J ends lost 4 bases and 0 bases respectively, with 16 bases between them. The CDR3 has 16 residues. The germline V gene has CDR1 SGDLS and CDR2 YYNGEE. The chain's CDR3 is CASSPEPAANQETQYF. DNA for the CDR3: TGTGCCAGCAGCCCTGAGCCAGCGGCCAACCAAGAGACCCAGTACTTC.

In its sample, this clone was seen once. J is TRBJ1-2 and V is TRBV6-5; the match to TRBD1 covers 10 bases. V trimming: 6 bases; J trimming: 1 base; junction bases outside the gene matches: 2. This CDR3 has 14 amino acids. Germline V lookup: CDR1 MNHEY, CDR2 SVGAGI. The CDR3 DNA reads as TGTGCCAGCAGGGGACAGGGGAATAACTATGGCTACACCTTC. Residues: CASRGQGNNYGYTF.

The V gene is TRBV29-1, the J gene TRBJ1-2, with D possibly TRBD1 on 5 matching bases. CDR1 is SQVTM and CDR2 is ANQGSEA in the germline V gene. CDR3 size: 13 residues. V dropped 0 bases and J dropped 5 bases, with 10 bases sitting between them. The CDR3 nucleotides are TGCAGCGTTGAAGAGCAGGCAGGGTATGGCTACACCTTC. This codes for CSVEEQAGYGYTF.

J is TRBJ1-3 and V is TRBV3-1 (or the pseudogene TRBV3-2); D not certain. The CDR3 is 16 residues long. Per the germline V gene, CDR1 is LGHDT and CDR2 is YNNKEL (reference sequence). V lost 3 bases, J lost 0 bases, and 12 bases lay in between. The CDR3 nucleotides are TGTGCCAGCAGCCACCGAAGGGAGGGCTCTGGAAACACCATATATTTT. It is translated as CASSHRREGSGNTIYF.

This clone was recorded many times. V and J are TRBV19 and TRBJ1-6, with 9 nucleotides matching TRBD1. J lost 8 bases, V lost 5 bases, and 13 bases had no gene match. CDR1 and CDR2 (germline): LNHDA, SQIVND (reference sequence). The CDR3 consists of 17 residues. In DNA, the CDR3 is TGTGCCAGTAGTCCCCGCCGACAGGGGGTGAGAGATTCACCCCTCCACTTT. Its protein product is CASSPRRQGVRDSPLHF.